This paragraph reports one T cell receptor beta chain. What it binds is not known. This specimen belongs to a study of cytomegalovirus exposure and HLA in healthy donors. Study-level points and caveats: 150 or so TCR beta chains were listed as cytomegalovirus-associated. Roughly even sequencing depth across donors was the assumption behind the presence/absence analyses. It has been reported that TCR beta sequences accurately predicted the HLA-A and HLA-B alleles of most subjects.

The primer mix had 60 Vbeta and 13 Jbeta primers. This table comes from immunoSEQ multiplex PCR, and its TCRdb copy is limited to in-frame clones, with some not included. Seen here are around 99,000 clones, approximately 76% observed once, and the top ten hold around 2.1%. The CDR3 runs 14 residues. Germline V CDR1 and CDR2: MDHEN, SYDVKM. Material for sequencing was PBMCs. The rearrangement joins TRBV28 to TRBJ2-5, with TRBD1 identical over 9 bases. The DNA end is more similar to TRBJ2-7, so the J call may be wrong. This receptor was taken from a man younger than 35 in good health and CMV-seronegative. Here the CDR3 reads CASRGQGIVYEQYF. CDR3 DNA sequence: TGTGCCAGCAGAGGACAGGGGATTGTCTACGAGCAGTACTTC.